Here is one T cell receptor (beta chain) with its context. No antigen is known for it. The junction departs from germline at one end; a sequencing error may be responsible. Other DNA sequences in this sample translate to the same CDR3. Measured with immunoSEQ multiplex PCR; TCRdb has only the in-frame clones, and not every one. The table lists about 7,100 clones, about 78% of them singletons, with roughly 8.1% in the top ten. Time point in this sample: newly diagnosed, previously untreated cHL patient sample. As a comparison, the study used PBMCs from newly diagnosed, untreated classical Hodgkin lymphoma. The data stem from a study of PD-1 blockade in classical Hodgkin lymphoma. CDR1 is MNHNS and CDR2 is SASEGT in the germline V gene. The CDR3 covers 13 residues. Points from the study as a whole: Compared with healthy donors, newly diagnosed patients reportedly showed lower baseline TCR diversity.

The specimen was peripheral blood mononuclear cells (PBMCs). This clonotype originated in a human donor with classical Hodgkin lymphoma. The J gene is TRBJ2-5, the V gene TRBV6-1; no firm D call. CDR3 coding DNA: TGTGCCAGCAGCGAAGAACGCCAAGAGACCCAGTACTTC. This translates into CASSEERQETQYF.